A selection of T cell receptor beta chains follows, all from one sample in a study of T cell responses to AZD1222 COVID-19 vaccine. Produced via immunoSEQ multiplex PCR; TCRdb's table is partial and in-frame only. The sample lists about 190,000 clones; around 91% were seen once. The sequences come from peripheral blood, collected on day 0 of AZD1222 vaccination. The source is an adult in good health. Both conserved end residues are part of each CDR3. Fields, in order: J gene, clone size, V gene, CDR3 protein. A clone size is listed for some rows: how often the clone was seen (once, few, many), or a class if it is expanded.

j_gene: TRBJ2-1; abundance: .; v_gene: TRBV6-2/TRBV6-3; CDR3aa: CASSPSGETYNEQFF
j_gene: TRBJ2-7; abundance: few; v_gene: TRBV19; CDR3aa: CASSIDPQQYEQYF
j_gene: TRBJ2-3; abundance: .; v_gene: TRBV7-8; CDR3aa: CASSLGDTWTDTQYF
j_gene: TRBJ1-1; abundance: .; v_gene: TRBV11-3; CDR3aa: CASSLDGSGPGTEAFF
j_gene: TRBJ1-6; abundance: once; v_gene: TRBV5-8; CDR3aa: CASSPSYSFPPLHF
j_gene: TRBJ1-5; abundance: .; v_gene: TRBV12-5; CDR3aa: CASGYWEPQHF
j_gene: TRBJ1-1; abundance: .; v_gene: TRBV5-1; CDR3aa: CASSLGAGNTEAFF
j_gene: TRBJ1-6; abundance: .; v_gene: TRBV6-2/TRBV6-3; CDR3aa: CASSYSRGQGKYNSPLHF
j_gene: TRBJ2-3; abundance: once; v_gene: TRBV4-2; CDR3aa: CASSQGRTTDTQYF
j_gene: TRBJ1-4; abundance: .; v_gene: TRBV5-8; CDR3aa: CASSLEDEKLFF
j_gene: TRBJ1-2; abundance: few; v_gene: TRBV7-2; CDR3aa: CASSLHRASNYGYTF